The clone carrying this TCR beta chain was picked up many times. CDR3 length: 15 residues. V was clipped by 2 bases and J by 2 bases; unmatched bases: 2. Per germline, CDR1 SGHVS and CDR2 FQNEAQ. There were TCR beta CDR3 regions amplified from RNA transcripts. TCR CDR3 underwent first-round RT-PCR with the HTBI primer set. TCRdb passed the multiplex PCR reads through MiXCR, listing each CDR3 protein once. The repertoire holds about 540,000 distinct CDR3 sequences, under 60% seen once, with around 8% in the top ten. These data originate in a study of T cells in Graves' hyperthyroidism and ophthalmopathy.

This TCR was sampled from a woman between 18 and 30 years old with Graves' hyperthyroidism. The chain employs TRBV7-8 and TRBJ1-4; 7 bases are shared with TRBD1. The specimen was peripheral blood or thyroid tissue (not recorded which). The CDR3 DNA sequence: TGTGCCAGCAGCTTACGGGACAGTACTAATGAAAAACTGTTTTTT. Encoded protein: CASSLRDSTNEKLFF.